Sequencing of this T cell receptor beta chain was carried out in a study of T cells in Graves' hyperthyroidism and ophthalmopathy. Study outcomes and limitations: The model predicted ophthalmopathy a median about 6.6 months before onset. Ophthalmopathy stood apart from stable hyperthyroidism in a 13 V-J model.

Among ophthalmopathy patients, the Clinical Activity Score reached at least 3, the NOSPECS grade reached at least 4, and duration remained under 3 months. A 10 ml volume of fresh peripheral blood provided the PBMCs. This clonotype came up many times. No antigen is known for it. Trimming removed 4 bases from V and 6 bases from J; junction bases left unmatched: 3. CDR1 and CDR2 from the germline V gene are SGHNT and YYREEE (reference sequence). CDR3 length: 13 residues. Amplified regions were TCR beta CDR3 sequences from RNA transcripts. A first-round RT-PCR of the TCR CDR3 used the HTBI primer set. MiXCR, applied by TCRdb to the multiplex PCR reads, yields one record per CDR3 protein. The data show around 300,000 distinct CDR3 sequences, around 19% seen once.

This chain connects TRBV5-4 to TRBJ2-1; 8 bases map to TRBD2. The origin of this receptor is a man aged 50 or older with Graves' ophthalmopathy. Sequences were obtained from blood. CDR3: CASSPGLANEQFF. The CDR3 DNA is TGTGCCAGCAGCCCCGGACTAGCCAATGAGCAGTTCTTC.